This TCR beta chain was obtained from a study of immune heterogeneity within non-small cell lung tumors. This clonotype showed up many times. Amplifying TCR beta CDR3 involved multiplex PCR carried out with 32 V and 13 J primers. TCRdb ran MiXCR on the multiplex PCR reads and lists one entry per CDR3 protein. This table holds approximately 29,000 distinct CDR3 sequences, 28% found once. The germline V gene encodes CDR1 MNHNS and CDR2 SASEGT. V lost 7 bases and J lost 3, with 16 bases in between. This CDR3 contains 15 residues. TCRs were amplified from 450 to 700 ng gDNA of bulk tumor per sample. During surgery, each primary tumor gave multiple biopsies spaced as far apart as possible. Their non-small cell lung cancer was newly diagnosed and untreated, and the patients underwent curative surgery.

Source material: lung tumor tissue. The receptor's source is a man aged 40-55 years with non-small cell lung cancer. The V gene is TRBV6-1, the J gene TRBJ1-5; a possible D gene is TRBD1 (5 bases). CDR3: CASMGNWGTNQPQHF. CDR3 coding DNA: TGTGCCAGCATGGGGAATTGGGGCACCAATCAGCCCCAGCATTTT.